This T cell receptor (beta chain) was profiled in a study of T cell responses to AZD1222 COVID-19 vaccine. As concerns this clone: Its antigen is currently unknown.

TCRdb keeps only in-frame clones here, not all; method: immunoSEQ multiplex PCR. The table includes roughly 150,000 clones, roughly 90% detected once. Study outcomes and limitations: Most donors were white British and more were female, and clonal diversity was possibly underestimated.

The material sequenced was peripheral blood, taken on day 0 of AZD1222 vaccination. This TCR was recovered from an adult in good health.

CDR3 residues: CASSQDTLFTEAFF. For the CDR3, the DNA is TGTGCCAGCAGCCAAGATACACTTTTCACTGAAGCTTTCTTT. V gene TRBV4-2 combines with J gene TRBJ1-1; the D is unclear. V was shortened by 0 bases and J by 4 bases, with 9 bases between the two germline ends. The CDR3 has 14 residues. The V gene's germline CDR1 is LGHNA and CDR2 YNFKEQ.